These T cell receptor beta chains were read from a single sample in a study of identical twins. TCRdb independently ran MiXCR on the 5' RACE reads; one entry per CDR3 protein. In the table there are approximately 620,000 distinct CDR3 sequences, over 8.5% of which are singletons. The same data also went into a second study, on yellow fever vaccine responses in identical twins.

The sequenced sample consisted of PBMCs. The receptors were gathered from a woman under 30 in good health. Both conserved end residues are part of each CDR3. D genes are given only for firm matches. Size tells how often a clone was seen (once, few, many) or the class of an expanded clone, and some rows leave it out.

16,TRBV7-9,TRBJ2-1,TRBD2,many,CASSPPKRELDNEQFF,TGTGCCAGCAGCCCCCCAAAGCGGGAGCTAGACAATGAGCAGTTCTTC
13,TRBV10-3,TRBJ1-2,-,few,CAISLDRNYGYTF,TGTGCCATCTCCCTGGACCGTAACTATGGCTACACCTTC
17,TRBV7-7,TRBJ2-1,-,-,CASSQQVTGLGNNEQFF,TGTGCTAGCAGCCAACAAGTTACGGGACTCGGCAACAATGAGCAGTTCTTC
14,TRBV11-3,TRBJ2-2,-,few,CASSIGRAAGELFF,TGTGCCAGCAGCATAGGACGGGCAGCCGGGGAGCTGTTTTTT
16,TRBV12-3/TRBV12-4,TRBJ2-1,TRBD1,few,CASSLPGQGTTNEQFF,TGTGCCAGCAGTTTACCGGGACAGGGGACCACTAATGAGCAGTTCTTC
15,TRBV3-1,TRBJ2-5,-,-,CASSQEFPYQETQYF,TGTGCCAGCAGCCAAGAATTCCCGTACCAAGAGACCCAGTACTTC
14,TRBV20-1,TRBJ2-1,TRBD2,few,CSARKRGLYNEQFF,TGCAGTGCTAGAAAGCGGGGGCTGTACAATGAGCAGTTCTTC
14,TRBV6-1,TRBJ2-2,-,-,CASRVTVGTGELFF,TGTGCCAGCAGGGTTACCGTGGGCACCGGGGAGCTGTTTTTT
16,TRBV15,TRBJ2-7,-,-,CATSRDSGHSSYEQYF,TGTGCCACCAGCAGAGATAGTGGACACAGCTCCTACGAGCAGTACTTC
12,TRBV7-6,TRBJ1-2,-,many,CASSRRYYGYTF,TGTGCCAGCAGCCGAAGATACTATGGCTACACCTTC
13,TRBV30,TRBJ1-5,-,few,CAWSPTGNQPQHF,TGTGCCTGGAGCCCCACAGGGAATCAGCCCCAGCATTTT
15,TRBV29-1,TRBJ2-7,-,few,CSVQRTDISPYEQYF,TGCAGCGTCCAAAGGACAGACATCTCTCCCTACGAGCAGTACTTC
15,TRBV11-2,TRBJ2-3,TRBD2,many,CASSLWRTRADTQYF,TGTGCCAGCAGCTTATGGCGGACTAGGGCAGATACGCAGTATTTT
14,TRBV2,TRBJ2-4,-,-,CASSEARRRGIQYF,TGTGCCAGCAGTGAAGCGCGCAGGAGAGGCATTCAGTACTTC
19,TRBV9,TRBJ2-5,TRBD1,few,CASSVKAVATGGYQETQYF,TGTGCCAGCAGCGTAAAGGCTGTCGCGACAGGGGGGTACCAAGAGACCCAGTACTTC
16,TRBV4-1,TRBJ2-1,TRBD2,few,CASSQAPGLAGGEQFF,TGCGCCAGCAGCCAGGCTCCGGGACTAGCGGGGGGAGAGCAGTTCTTC
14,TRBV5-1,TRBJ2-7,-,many,CASSHDRNTYEQYF,TGCGCCAGCAGCCACGACAGAAACACCTACGAGCAGTACTTC
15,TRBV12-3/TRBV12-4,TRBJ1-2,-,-,CASSSWTEGRWGYTF,TGTGCCAGCAGTTCCTGGACAGAGGGGAGGTGGGGCTACACCTTC
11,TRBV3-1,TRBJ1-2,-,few,CASSQDHGYTF,TGTGCCAGCAGCCAAGATCATGGCTACACCTTC
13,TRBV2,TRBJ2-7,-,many,CASSEDGPYEQYF,TGTGCCAGCAGTGAGGACGGACCCTACGAGCAGTACTTC
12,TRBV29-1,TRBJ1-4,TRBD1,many,CSVGQLNEKLFF,TGCAGCGTGGGACAGCTTAATGAAAAACTGTTTTTT
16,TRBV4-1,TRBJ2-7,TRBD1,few,CASSQGSTGGSYEQYF,TGCGCCAGCAGCCAAGGTAGTACAGGGGGCTCCTACGAGCAGTACTTC
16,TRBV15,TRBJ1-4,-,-,CATSRDRGTVNEKLFF,TGTGCCACCAGCAGAGATCGAGGGACGGTGAATGAAAAACTGTTTTTT
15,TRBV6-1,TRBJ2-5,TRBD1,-,CASSRRRDRVETQYF,TGTGCCAGCAGCCGGCGCCGGGACAGGGTGGAGACCCAGTACTTC
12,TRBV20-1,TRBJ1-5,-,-,CSARRGNQPRHF,TGCAGTGCTAGGAGGGGCAATCAGCCCCGGCATTTT
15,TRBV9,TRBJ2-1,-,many,CASSVDRAPYNEQFF,TGTGCCAGCAGCGTAGACAGGGCTCCCTACAATGAGCAGTTCTTC
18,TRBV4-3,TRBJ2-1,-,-,CASSRDLQPGRGGFEQFF,TGCGCCAGCAGCCGCGATCTACAACCGGGGAGGGGGGGGTTTGAGCAGTTCTTC
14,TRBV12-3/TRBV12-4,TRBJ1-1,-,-,CASSPHPGGTEAFF,TGTGCCAGCAGTCCGCACCCGGGGGGCACTGAAGCTTTCTTT